Listed here are 3 T cell receptor beta chains from one sample, sequenced in a study of tumor and adjacent non-tumor tissue in lung cancer. RNA was extracted from bulk tissue without any cell sorting. This non-tumor lung sample came from over 3 cm beyond the tumor edge. A modified ARM-PCR protocol with three rounds of nested PCR amplified TCRbeta. TCRdb reanalysed the multiplex PCR reads using MiXCR and keeps one entry per CDR3 protein. The sample holds about 44,000 distinct CDR3 sequences, around 59% seen once. The material sequenced was distant non-tumor lung tissue. The receptors here all came from a woman in her 70s with non-small cell lung cancer.

This clonotype has a single count. One junction end does not reproduce the germline sequence, and a read error may be involved. The rearrangement uses TRBV11-1 and TRBJ2-1, with 7 bases fitting TRBD2. This CDR3 comprises 16 residues. Germline CDR1 reads SGHAT; CDR2 reads FQDESV (reference sequence). CDR3 DNA sequence: TGTGTCAGCAGATTAGCCGTAGCGGGCCTGTACAATGAGCCGTTCTTC. Translated: CVSRLAVAGLYNEPFF.

This CDR3 reads CSVQSARTSRDDAAFF. As DNA, the CDR3 is TGCAGCGTCCAGAGTGCAAGAACTTCTCGTGACGATGCAGCTTTCTTT. V and J are TRBV29-1 and TRBJ1-1, with D hard to call. Trimming took 6 bases from V and 10 from J, leaving 30 bases between them. The CDR3 has 16 amino acids. The V gene's germline CDR1 is SQVTM and CDR2 ANQGSEA.

Comment on this clonotype: An end of the junction does not agree with germline; a read error may underlie this. The genes are TRBV11-1 and TRBJ1-1, with D uncertain. Germline CDR1 is SGHAT and CDR2 is FQDESV (reference sequence). The length of the CDR3 is 12 residues. In DNA, the CDR3 is TGTGCCAACAGCTTTGAGGGTACTGAAGCTTTCTTC. This codes for CANSFEGTEAFF.